Here is one T cell receptor beta chain with its context. What it binds is not known. The data originate from a study of CXCR3-negative and CXCR3-positive naive CD8 T cells. Turning to the study itself: There were around 140 million TRB reads altogether, and each library had about 1.5 +/- 0.3 million of them. General study findings and limits: Cryopreserved cells partially lost CXCR3 expression, and fresh PBMCs were used in most assays. Greater hydrophobicity was found in TRB CDR3s of CXCR3-positive naive cells than of CXCR3-negative naive cells.

Libraries of TRB cDNA were made by 5' RACE and carried UMIs. TCRdb re-called the 5' RACE reads and shows each CDR3 protein once, DNA omitted. Seen in this sample are roughly 100,000 distinct CDR3 sequences; the ten most common clones hold roughly 0.4%. The CDR3 totals 12 residues. Germline values: CDR1 SQVTM, CDR2 ANQGSEA. This TCR was recovered from a human donor in good health. Some clones in this sample may be carry-over from other donors' samples. What was sequenced was naive CXCR3+ CD8+ T cells from blood. Subset of the sample: CD45RO-CCR7+CD27+CD95- naive CD8+ T cells expressing CXCR3 (TNR3+). V and J are TRBV29-1 and TRBJ1-1. The CDR3 protein is CSVGGEWTEAFF.